This entry is about one T cell receptor (beta chain). The antigen it recognizes is unknown. The record has no base qualities; no much larger clone is one base away. Donors were healthy HIV-negative adults with no recently reported acute infections or vaccinations. Every donor was a Caucasian adult residing in Nashville, Tennessee, USA. CD4+ T cells were enriched by magnetic negative selection, after which naive cells were positively selected on CD45RA and the negative fraction was taken as the memory subset. After blood collection by leukapheresis, PBMCs were isolated using Ficoll-Histopaque density gradient centrifugation and then cryopreserved in the vapor phase of liquid nitrogen. Purity and quantity of every magnetically sorted T cell population were checked by analytical flow cytometry. From each sorted fraction, genomic DNA was isolated and quantified by UV absorbance on a Nanodrop 2000c. These data originate in a study of shared clonotypes between healthy human individuals (dated by TCRdb to about 2020). With regard to the full study: The cohort included a few men and a couple of women between 18 and 49 years of age. To estimate repertoire size and how much clonotype sharing occurs between individuals, the study deeply sequenced the blood TCR repertoires of about 5 healthy adults. Each donor's leukapheresis produced roughly between about 0.8 and 10 billion PBMCs. Per donor, three plates each were used for CD4 naive and CD4 memory, two for CD8 naive, and one for CD8 memory. Libraries were prepared and TCR repertoires were sequenced by different laboratories using diverse techniques, in order to increase sequencing depth and limit assay-specific biases.

TCR CDR3 regions were amplified from genomic DNA by multiplex PCR using the deep immunoSEQ assay. For each cell subset, the extracted genomic DNA was distributed evenly across all wells of several immunoSEQ 96-well plates, and each plate served as one replicate. For sorted subsets, 200 ng of genomic DNA, equivalent to tens of thousands of T cell genomes, went into each replicate PCR. Purified libraries were measured with a Qubit 3.0 fluorometer, size-checked on a Bioanalyzer 2100, and measured again with the KAPA Library Quantification kit. Every immunoSEQ 96-well plate was sequenced on a separate single-read 150-cycle Illumina NextSeq 550 flow cell. The published analysis was carried out like this. The immunoSEQ output contained only junctional sequences without quality scores, so filtering could not match that applied to full-length reads. Sequences were annotated with PyIR, a Python wrapper for IgBLAST v1.9, using IMGT germline references to assign V/J genes and CDR3. Reads were removed for weak V/J assignments (E-value above 1e-6), missing CDR3, stop codons, out-of-frame junctions, or ambiguous translated residues. A V3J clonotype was defined by an identical inferred V gene, J gene, and CDR3 amino acid sequence. Percentage overlap between repertoires was computed as shared unique clonotypes divided by the size of the smaller repertoire. RTK rarefaction, the Chao1 estimator, and Recon v2.1 estimates of unobserved clonotypes were used to assess repertoire richness. OLGA was used to compute generation probabilities for all TCRbeta clonotypes that the gDNA method yielded from a handful of donors. Drawn from immuneACCESS, this table holds only the in-frame rearrangements with V and J called that TCRdb kept. Clones are partly lost; checked studies trace under half to an unresolved V gene and leave the rest unexplained. For V, J and clone size, that table is used; D and trimming come from the DNA. Recorded for this sample are 2,500,000 or so clones; roughly 93% of them occurred a single time. Approximately 0.37% of the sample lies in the top ten.

Looking up the germline V gene yields CDR1 SGHRS and CDR2 YFSETQ. Relative to germline, V is missing 4 bases and J is missing 6 bases, with 8 bases of the junction outside any gene match. The CDR3 covers 15 residues, taking in both the cysteine and the phenylalanine. Just CDR3 DNA is preserved here, 45 bases in frame from base 1. General study outcomes and caveats: Based on pairwise subsampling, the degree of clonotype sharing among donors was expected to be affected by sequencing depth. Naive subsets generally had larger estimated clonotype richness than memory subsets. Sharing across a handful of donors was observed for approximately 4.6% of naive CD4, about 3.2% of naive CD8, 2% to 2.5% of memory CD4, and approximately 0.41% of memory CD8 clonotypes. Rarefaction of sorted-subset datasets indicated incomplete sequencing despite the large sequencing depth. Clonotypes shared by all four sorted-subset donors showed higher generation probabilities than non-shared clonotypes. Because the study included only a small number of donors, the genetic and exposure-history diversity represented was limited. Only blood was sampled, and tissue TCR repertoires likely differ from those in blood.

The chain couples TRBV5-1 to TRBJ2-3, with 10 junctional bases fitting TRBD2. Sample: naive CD4+ T cells from PBMCs. The sample's cell subset or site label, in plain terms: CD45RA+ positively selected. This TCR derives from a man between 18 and 29 years old in good health. Some clones in this sample may be carry-over from other donors' samples. The DNA sequence follows: TGCGCCAGCAGCGCCTCTAGCGGGGGTAAGGATACGCAGTATTTT. Translation gives CASSASSGGKDTQYF.